A single TCR beta chain is shown here with its context. This sample is drawn from a study of blood T cell repertoires in COVID-19. The table came from immunoSEQ multiplex PCR; TCRdb's copy has only in-frame clones and leaves some out. The sample yields over 350,000 clones, approximately 90% seen once. Trimming took 2 bases from V and 2 from J, leaving 7 bases between them. The germline CDR1 and CDR2 sequences are SGHNT and YYREEE (reference sequence). This CDR3 is 13 amino acids long. Participant-given clinical history determined each cohort assignment. The chain uses TRBV5-4 and TRBJ2-5, with D unresolved. The sequencing sample was made of PBMCs or T cells enriched from blood (not recorded which). This TCR was sampled from a woman aged 40 to 50 who had been exposed to COVID-19. The CDR3 region is CASSLQKQETQYF. Here the CDR3 DNA reads TGTGCCAGCAGCTTACAAAAACAAGAGACCCAGTACTTC.